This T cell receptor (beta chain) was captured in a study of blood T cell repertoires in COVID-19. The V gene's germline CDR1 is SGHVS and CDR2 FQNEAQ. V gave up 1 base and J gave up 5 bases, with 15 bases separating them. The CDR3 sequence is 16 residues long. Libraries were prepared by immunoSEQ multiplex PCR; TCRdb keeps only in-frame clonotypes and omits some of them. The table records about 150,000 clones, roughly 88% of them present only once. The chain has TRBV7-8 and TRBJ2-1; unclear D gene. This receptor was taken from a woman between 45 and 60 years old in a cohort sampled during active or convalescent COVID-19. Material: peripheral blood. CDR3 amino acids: CASSLVRQAKNNEQFF. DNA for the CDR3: TGTGCCAGCAGCTTAGTTCGCCAGGCGAAGAACAATGAGCAGTTCTTC.